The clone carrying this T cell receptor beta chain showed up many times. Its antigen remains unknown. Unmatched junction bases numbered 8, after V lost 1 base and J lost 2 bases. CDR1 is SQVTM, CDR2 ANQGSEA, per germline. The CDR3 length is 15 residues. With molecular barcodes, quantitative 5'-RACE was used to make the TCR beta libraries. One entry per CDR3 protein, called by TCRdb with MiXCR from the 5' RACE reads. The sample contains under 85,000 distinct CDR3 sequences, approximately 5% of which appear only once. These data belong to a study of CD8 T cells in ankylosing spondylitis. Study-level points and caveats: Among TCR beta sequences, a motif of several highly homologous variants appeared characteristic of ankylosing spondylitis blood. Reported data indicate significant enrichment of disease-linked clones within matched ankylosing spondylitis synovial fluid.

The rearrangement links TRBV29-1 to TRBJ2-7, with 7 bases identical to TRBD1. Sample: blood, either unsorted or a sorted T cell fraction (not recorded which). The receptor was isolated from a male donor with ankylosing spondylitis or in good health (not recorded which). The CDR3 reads CSVEGTRQGPYEQYF. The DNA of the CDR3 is TGCAGCGTTGAAGGCACCAGACAGGGACCCTACGAGCAGTACTTC.